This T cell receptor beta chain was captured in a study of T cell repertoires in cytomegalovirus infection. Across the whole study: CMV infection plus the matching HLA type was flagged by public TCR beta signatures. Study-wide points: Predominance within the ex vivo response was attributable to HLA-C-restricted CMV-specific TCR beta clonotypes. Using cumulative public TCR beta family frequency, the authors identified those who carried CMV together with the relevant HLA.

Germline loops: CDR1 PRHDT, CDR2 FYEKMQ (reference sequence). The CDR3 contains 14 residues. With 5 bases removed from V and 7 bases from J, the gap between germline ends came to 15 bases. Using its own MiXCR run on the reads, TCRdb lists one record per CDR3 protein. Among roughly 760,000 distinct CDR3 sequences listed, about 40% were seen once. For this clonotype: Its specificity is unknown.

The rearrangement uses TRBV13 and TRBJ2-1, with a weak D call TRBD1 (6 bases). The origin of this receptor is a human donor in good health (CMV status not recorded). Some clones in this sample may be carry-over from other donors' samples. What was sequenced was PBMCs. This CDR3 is CASSRRTAINEQFF. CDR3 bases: TGTGCCAGCAGCCGGAGGACAGCCATTAATGAGCAGTTCTTC.